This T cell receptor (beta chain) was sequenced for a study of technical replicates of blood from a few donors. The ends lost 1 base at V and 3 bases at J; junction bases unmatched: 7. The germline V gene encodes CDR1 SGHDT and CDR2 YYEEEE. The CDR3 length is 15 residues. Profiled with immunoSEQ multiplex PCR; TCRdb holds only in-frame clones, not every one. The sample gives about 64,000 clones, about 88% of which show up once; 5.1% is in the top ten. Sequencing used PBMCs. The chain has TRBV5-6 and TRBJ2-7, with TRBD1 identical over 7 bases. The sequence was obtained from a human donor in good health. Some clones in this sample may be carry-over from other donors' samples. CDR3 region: CASSLYGQENYEQYF. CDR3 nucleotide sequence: TGTGCCAGCAGCTTGTATGGACAGGAGAACTACGAGCAGTACTTC.